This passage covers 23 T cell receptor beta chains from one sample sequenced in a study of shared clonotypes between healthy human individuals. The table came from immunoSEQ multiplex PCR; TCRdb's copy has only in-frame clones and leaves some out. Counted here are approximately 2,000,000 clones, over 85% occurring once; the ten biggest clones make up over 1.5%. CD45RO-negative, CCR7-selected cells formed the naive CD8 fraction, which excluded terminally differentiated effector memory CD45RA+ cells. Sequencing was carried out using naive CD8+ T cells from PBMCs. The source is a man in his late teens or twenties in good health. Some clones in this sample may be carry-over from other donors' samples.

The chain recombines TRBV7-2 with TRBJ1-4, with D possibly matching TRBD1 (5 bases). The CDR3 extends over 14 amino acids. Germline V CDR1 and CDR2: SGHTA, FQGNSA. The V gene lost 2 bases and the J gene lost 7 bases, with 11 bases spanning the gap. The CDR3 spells CASSLMTAAEKLFF. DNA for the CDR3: TGTGCCAGCAGCTTAATGACAGCCGCTGAAAAACTGTTTTTT.

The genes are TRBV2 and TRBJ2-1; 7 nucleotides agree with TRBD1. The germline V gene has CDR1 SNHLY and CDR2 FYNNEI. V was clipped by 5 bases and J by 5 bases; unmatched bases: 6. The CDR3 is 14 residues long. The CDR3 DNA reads TGTGCCAGCAGTAACCGGGACAGAAACAATGAGCAGTTCTTC. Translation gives CASSNRDRNNEQFF.

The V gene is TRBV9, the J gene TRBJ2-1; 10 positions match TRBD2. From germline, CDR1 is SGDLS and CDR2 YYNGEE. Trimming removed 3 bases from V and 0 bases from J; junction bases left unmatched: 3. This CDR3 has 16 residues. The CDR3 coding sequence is TGTGCCAGCAGCGGGACTAGCGGCGGCTCCTACAATGAGCAGTTCTTC. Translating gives CASSGTSGGSYNEQFF. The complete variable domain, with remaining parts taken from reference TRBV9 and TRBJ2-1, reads DSGVTQTPKHLITATGQRVTLRCSPRSGDLSVYWYQQSLDQGLQFLIQYYNGEERAKGNILERFSAQQFPDLHSELNLSSLELGDSALYFCASSGTSGGSYNEQFFGPGTRLTVL.

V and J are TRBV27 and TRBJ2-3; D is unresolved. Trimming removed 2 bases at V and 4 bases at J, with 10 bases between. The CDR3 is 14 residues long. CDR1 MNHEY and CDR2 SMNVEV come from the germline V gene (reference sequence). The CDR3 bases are TGTGCCAGCAGTTTAAGTGGGAAAGCAGATACGCAGTATTTT. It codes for CASSLSGKADTQYF.

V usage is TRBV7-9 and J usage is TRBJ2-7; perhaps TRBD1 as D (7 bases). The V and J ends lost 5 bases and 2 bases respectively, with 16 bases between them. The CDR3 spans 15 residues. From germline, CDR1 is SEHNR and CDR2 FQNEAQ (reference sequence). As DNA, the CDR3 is TGTGCCAGCAGCGTCAGGGGGGAGGTCCCCTACGAGCAGTACTTC. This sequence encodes CASSVRGEVPYEQYF.

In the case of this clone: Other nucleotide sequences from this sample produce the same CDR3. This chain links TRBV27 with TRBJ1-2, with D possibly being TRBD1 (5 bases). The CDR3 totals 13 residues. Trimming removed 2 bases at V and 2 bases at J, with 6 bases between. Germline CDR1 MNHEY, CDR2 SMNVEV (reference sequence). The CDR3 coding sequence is TGTGCCAGCAGTTTAGGGGGAAACTATGGCTACACCTTC. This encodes CASSLGGNYGYTF.

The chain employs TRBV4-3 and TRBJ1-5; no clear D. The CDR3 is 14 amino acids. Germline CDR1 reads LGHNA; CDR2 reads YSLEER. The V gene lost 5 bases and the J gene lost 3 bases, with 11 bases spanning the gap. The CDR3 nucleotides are TGCGCCAGCAGCGCGACTGTACTCAATCAGCCCCAGCATTTT. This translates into CASSATVLNQPQHF.

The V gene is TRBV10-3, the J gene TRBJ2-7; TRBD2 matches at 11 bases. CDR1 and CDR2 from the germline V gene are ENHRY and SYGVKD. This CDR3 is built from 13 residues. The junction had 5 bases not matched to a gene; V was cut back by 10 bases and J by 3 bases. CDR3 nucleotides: TGTGCCACGCGGGGACTAGCGGACTACGAGCAGTACTTC. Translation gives CATRGLADYEQYF.

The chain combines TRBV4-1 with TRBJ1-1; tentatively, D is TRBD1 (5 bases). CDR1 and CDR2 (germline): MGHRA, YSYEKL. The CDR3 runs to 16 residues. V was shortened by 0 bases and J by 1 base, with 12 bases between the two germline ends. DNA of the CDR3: TGCGCCAGCAGCCAAGATCTGGGGGACGGGAACACTGAAGCTTTCTTT. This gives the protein CASSQDLGDGNTEAFF.

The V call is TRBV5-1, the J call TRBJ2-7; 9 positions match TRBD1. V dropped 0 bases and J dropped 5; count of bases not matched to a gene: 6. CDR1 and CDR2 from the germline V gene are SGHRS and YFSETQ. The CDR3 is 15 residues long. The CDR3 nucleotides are TGCGCCAGCAGCTTGGCTGGGACAGGGTTGAACGAGCAGTACTTC. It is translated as CASSLAGTGLNEQYF.

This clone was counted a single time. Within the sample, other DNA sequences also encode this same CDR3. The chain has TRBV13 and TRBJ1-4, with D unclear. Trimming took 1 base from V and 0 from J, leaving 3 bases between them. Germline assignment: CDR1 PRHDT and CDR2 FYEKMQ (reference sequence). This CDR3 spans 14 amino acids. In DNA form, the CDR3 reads TGTGCCAGCAGCTTAGCTGCAACTAATGAAAAACTGTTTTTT. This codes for CASSLAATNEKLFF.

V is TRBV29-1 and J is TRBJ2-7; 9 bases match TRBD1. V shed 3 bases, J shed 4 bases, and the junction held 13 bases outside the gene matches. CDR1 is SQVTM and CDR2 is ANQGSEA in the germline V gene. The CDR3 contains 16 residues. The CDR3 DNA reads TGCAGCGTTGAGGGGAAACGGGACAGGGCCCCATACGAGCAGTACTTC. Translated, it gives CSVEGKRDRAPYEQYF.

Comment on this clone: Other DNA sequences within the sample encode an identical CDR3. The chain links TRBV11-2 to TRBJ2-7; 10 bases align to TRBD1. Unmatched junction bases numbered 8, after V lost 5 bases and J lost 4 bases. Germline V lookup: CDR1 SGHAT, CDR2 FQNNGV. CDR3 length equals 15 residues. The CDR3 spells CASSPGTGVLYEQYF. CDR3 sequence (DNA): TGTGCCAGCAGCCCCGGGACAGGGGTTCTGTACGAGCAGTACTTC.

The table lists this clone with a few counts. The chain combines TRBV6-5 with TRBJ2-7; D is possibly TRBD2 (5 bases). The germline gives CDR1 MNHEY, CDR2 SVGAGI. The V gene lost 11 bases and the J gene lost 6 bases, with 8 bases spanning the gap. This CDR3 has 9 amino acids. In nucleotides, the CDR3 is TGTGCCCGCCGGGGCGAGCAGTACTTC. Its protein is CARRGEQYF.

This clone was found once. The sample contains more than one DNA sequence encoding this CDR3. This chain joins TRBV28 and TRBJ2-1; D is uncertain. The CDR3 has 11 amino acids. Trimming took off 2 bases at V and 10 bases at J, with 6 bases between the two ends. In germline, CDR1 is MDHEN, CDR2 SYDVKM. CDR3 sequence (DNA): TGTGCCAGCAGTTTAGGCGGAGAGCAGTTCTTC. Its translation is CASSLGGEQFF.

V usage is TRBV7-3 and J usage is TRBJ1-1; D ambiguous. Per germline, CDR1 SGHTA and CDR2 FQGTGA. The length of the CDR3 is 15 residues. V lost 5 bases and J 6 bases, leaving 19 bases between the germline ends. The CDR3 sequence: CASSNQAPLGPEAFF. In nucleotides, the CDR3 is TGTGCCAGCAGCAATCAAGCCCCTTTGGGTCCTGAAGCTTTCTTT.

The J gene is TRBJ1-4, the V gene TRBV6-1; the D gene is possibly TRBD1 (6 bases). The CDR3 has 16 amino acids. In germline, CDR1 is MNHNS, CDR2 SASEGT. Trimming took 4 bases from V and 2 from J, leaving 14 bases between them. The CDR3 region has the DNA TGTGCCAGCAGTGTCTGGGGGGCGAGCACTAATGAAAAACTGTTTTTT. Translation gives CASSVWGASTNEKLFF.

DNA for the CDR3: TGTGCCAGTAGTATAGATCTTGAAGAGGCCTATGGCTACACCTTC. It translates to CASSIDLEEAYGYTF. The V and J genes are TRBV19 and TRBJ1-2, with unresolved D. The V end lost 0 bases, the J end lost 4 bases, and 12 bases lay between the germline ends. This CDR3 has 15 amino acids. Per the germline V gene, CDR1 is LNHDA and CDR2 is SQIVND (reference sequence).

CDR3 sequence reads: CASSRARGRTEAFF. CDR3 in DNA: TGTGCCAGCAGCCGGGCGAGGGGGCGCACTGAAGCTTTCTTT. V gene TRBV28 combines with J gene TRBJ1-1; TRBD1 agrees at 7 bases. This CDR3 comprises 14 residues. V was clipped by 6 bases and J by 4 bases; unmatched bases: 8. Germline CDR1 MDHEN, CDR2 SYDVKM. Full variable domain (rest looked up from reference TRBV28 and TRBJ1-1): DVKVTQSSRYLVKRTGEKVFLECVQDMDHENMFWYRQDPGLGLRLIYFSYDVKMKEKGDIPEGYSVSREKKERFSLILESASTNQTSMYLCASSRARGRTEAFFGQGTRLTVV.

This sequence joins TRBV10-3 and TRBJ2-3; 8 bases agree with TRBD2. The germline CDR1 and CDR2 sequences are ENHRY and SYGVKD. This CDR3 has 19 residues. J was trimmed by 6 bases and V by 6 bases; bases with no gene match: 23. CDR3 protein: CAISDQARTLSGGSDTQYF. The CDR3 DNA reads TGTGCCATCAGCGACCAAGCCCGGACCCTAAGCGGGGGTTCGGATACGCAGTATTTT.

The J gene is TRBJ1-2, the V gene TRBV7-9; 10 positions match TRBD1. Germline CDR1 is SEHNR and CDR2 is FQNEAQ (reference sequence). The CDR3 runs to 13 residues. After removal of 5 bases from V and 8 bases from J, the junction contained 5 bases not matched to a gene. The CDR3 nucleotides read TGTGCCAGCAGCAAGGGACAGGGGCACGGCTACACCTTC. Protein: CASSKGQGHGYTF.

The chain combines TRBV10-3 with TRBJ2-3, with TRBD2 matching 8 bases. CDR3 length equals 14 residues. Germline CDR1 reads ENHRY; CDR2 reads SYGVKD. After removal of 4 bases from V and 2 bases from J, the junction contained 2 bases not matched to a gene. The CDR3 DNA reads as TGTGCCATCAGTGGTAGCGGGGTCACAGATACGCAGTATTTT. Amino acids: CAISGSGVTDTQYF.

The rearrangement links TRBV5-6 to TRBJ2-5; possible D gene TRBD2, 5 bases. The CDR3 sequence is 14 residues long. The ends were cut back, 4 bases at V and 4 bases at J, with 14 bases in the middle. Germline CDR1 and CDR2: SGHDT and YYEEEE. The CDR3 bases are TGTGCCAGCAGCCCCCCGGGATCATCAGAGACCCAGTACTTC. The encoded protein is CASSPPGSSETQYF. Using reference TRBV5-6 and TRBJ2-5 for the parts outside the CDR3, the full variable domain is DAGVTQSPTHLIKTRGQQVTLRCSPKSGHDTVSWYQQALGQGPQFIFQYYEEEERQRGNFPDRFSGHQFPNYSSELNVNALLLGDSALYLCASSPPGSSETQYFGPGTRLLVL.